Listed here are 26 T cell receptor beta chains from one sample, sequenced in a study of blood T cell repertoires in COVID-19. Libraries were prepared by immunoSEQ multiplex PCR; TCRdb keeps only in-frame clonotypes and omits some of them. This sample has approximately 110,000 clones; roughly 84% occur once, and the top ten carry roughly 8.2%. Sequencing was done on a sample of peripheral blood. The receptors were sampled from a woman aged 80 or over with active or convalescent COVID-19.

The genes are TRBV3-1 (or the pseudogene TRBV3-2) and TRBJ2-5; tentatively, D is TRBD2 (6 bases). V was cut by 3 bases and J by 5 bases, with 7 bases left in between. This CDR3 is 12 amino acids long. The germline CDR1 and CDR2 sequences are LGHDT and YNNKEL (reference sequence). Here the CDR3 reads CASSQEGETQYF. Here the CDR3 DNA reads TGTGCCAGCAGCCAGGAGGGGGAGACCCAGTACTTC.

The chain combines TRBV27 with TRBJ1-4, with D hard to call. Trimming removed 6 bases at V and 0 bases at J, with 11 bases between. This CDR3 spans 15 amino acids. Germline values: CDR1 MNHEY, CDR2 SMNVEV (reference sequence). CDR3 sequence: CASSRGRPTNEKLFF. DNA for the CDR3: TGTGCCAGCAGCAGAGGAAGACCAACTAATGAAAAACTGTTTTTT.

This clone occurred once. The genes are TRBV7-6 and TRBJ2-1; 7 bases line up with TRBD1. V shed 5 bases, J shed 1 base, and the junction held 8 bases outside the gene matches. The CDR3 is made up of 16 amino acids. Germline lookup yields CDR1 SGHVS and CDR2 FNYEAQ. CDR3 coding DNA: TGTGCCAGCAGCCAAGACCCGGGACAGTCCTACAATGAGCAGTTCTTC. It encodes CASSQDPGQSYNEQFF.

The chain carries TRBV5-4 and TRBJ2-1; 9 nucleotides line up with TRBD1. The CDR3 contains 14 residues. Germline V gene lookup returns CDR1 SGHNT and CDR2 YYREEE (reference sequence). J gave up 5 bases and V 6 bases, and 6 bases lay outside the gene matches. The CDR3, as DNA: TGTGCCAGCAATAACCGGGACAGGGACAATGAGCAGTTCTTC. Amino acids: CASNNRDRDNEQFF.

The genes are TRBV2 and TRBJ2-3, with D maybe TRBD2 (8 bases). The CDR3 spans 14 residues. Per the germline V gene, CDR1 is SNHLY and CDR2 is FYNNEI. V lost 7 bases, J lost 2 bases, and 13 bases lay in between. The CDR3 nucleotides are TGTGCCAGCATTAGCGGGACAGCCACAGATACGCAGTATTTT. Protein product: CASISGTATDTQYF.

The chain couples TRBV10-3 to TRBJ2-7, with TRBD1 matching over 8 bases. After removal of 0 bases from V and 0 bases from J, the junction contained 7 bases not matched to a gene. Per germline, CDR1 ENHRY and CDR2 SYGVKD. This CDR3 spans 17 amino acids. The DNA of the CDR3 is TGTGCCATCAGTGAGTCGACTATGGGACAGGTCTCCTACGAGCAGTACTTC. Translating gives CAISESTMGQVSYEQYF.

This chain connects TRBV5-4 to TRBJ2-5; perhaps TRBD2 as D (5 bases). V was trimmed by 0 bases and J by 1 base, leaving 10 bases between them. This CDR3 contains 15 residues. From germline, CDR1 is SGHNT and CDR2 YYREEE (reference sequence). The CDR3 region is CASSLAWSGQETQYF. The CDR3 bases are TGTGCCAGCAGCTTGGCCTGGAGCGGCCAAGAGACCCAGTACTTC.

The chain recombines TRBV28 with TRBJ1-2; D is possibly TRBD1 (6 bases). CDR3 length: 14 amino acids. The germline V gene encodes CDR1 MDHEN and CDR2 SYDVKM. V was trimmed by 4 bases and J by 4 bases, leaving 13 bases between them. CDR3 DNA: TGTGCCAGCAGTTCCCCCGACAGGTTCTATGGCTACACCTTC. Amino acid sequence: CASSSPDRFYGYTF.

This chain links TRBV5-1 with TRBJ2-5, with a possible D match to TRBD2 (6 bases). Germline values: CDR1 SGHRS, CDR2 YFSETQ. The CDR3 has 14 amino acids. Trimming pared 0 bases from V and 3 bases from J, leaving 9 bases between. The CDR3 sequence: CASSLDTGEETQYF. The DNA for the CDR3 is TGCGCCAGCAGCTTGGATACGGGAGAAGAGACCCAGTACTTC.

The CDR3 protein is CASSPAANRGYEQYF. CDR3 bases: TGTGCCAGCAGCCCCGCCGCAAACAGGGGCTACGAGCAGTACTTC. The chain recombines TRBV5-6 with TRBJ2-7, with TRBD1 matching over 7 bases. The CDR3 length is 15 residues. Germline-derived CDR1 and CDR2 are SGHDT and YYEEEE. The V segment lost 4 bases and the J segment 3 bases; nucleotides outside the gene matches: 10. Variable domain in full (rest from reference TRBV5-6 and TRBJ2-7): DAGVTQSPTHLIKTRGQQVTLRCSPKSGHDTVSWYQQALGQGPQFIFQYYEEEERQRGNFPDRFSGHQFPNYSSELNVNALLLGDSALYLCASSPAANRGYEQYFGPGTRLTVT.

The CDR3 region is CASRPTSGSSYEQYF. In nucleotides, the CDR3 is TGTGCCAGCAGGCCAACTAGCGGGAGCTCCTACGAGCAGTACTTC. The gene calls are TRBV7-9 and TRBJ2-7; 11 bases align to TRBD2. CDR1 and CDR2 from the germline V gene are SEHNR and FQNEAQ (reference sequence). The CDR3 contains 15 residues. With V trimmed by 6 bases and J by 0 bases, 4 bases remained unmatched.

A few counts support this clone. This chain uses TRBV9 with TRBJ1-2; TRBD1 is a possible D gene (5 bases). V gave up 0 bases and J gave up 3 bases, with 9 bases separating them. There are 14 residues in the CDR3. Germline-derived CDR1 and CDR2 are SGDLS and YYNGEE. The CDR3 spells CASSVEARDYGYTF. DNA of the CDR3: TGTGCCAGCAGCGTAGAGGCCAGGGACTATGGCTACACCTTC.

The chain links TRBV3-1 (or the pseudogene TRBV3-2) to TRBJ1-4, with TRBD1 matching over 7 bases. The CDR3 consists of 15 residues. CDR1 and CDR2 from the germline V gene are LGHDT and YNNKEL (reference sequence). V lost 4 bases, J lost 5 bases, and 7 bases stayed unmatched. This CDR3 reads CASSRRQGGNEKLFF. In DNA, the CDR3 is TGTGCCAGCAGCCGGCGACAGGGCGGGAATGAAAAACTGTTTTTT.

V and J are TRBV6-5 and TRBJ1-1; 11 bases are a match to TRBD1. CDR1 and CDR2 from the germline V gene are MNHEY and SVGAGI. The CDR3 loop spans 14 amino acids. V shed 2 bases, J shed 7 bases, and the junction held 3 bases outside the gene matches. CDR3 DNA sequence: TGTGCCAGCAGTTACGCCGGGACAGGGGGTGAAGCTTTCTTT. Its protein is CASSYAGTGGEAFF.

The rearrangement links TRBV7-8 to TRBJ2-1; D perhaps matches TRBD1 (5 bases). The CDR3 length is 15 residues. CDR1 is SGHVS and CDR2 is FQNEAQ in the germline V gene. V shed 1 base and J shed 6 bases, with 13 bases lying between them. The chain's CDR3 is CASSLEIFQGNEQFF. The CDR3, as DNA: TGTGCCAGCAGCTTAGAAATATTCCAGGGCAATGAGCAGTTCTTC.

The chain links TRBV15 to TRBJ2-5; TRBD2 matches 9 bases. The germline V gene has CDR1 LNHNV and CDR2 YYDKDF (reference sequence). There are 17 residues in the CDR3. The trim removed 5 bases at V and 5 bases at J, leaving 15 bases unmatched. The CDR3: CATSDTGAGGSHETQYF. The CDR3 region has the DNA TGTGCCACCAGCGACACGGGGGCGGGAGGGTCGCACGAGACCCAGTACTTC. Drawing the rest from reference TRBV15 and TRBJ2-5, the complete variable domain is DAMVIQNPRYQVTQFGKPVTLSCSQTLNHNVMYWYQQKSSQAPKLLFHYYDKDFNNEADTPDNFQSRRPNTSFCFLDIRSPGLGDTAMYLCATSDTGAGGSHETQYFGPGTRLLVL.

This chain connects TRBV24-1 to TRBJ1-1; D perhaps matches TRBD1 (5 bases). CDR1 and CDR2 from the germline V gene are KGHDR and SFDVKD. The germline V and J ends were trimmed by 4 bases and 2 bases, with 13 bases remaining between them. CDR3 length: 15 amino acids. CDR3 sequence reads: CATSDSRRGNTEAFF. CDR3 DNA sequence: TGTGCCACCAGTGACTCCCGGAGGGGTAACACTGAAGCTTTCTTT.

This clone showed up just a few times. CDR3 amino acids: CASSSRGYEQYF. CDR3 coding DNA: TGTGCCAGCAGCAGCAGGGGATACGAGCAGTACTTC. The chain employs TRBV27 and TRBJ2-7, with TRBD1 as a possible D gene (6 bases). Germline CDR1 is MNHEY and CDR2 is SMNVEV (reference sequence). Trimming removed 6 bases from V and 4 bases from J, with 10 bases in between. The CDR3 spans 12 residues.

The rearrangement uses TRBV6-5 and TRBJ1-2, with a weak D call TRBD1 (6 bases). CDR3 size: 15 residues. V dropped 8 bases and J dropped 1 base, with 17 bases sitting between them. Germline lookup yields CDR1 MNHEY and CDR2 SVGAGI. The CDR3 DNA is TGTGCCAGCGCAGAGACAGGCCCGCTTAACTATGGCTACACCTTC. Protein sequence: CASAETGPLNYGYTF.

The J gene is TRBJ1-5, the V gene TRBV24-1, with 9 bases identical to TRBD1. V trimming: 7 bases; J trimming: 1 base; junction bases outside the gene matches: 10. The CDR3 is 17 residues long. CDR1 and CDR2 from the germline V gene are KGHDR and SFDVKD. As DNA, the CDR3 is TGTGCCACCAGACTGGATGGTGACAGGGGGAGCAATCAGCCCCAGCATTTT. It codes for CATRLDGDRGSNQPQHF.

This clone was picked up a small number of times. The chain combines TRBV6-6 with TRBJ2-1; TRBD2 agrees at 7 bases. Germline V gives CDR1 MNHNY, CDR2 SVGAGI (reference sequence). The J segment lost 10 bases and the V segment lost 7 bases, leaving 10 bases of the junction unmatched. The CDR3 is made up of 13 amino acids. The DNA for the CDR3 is TGTGCCAGCACCCAACGGGTTAGCGGGGAGCAGTTCTTC. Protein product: CASTQRVSGEQFF.

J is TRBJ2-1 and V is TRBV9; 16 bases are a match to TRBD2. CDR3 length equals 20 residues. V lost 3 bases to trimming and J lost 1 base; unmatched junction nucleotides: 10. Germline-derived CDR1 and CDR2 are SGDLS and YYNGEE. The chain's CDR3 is CASSGASGTSGRASYNEQFF. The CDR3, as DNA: TGTGCCAGCAGCGGTGCCTCCGGGACTAGCGGGAGGGCGTCCTACAATGAGCAGTTCTTC. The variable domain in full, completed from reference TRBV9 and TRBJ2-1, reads DSGVTQTPKHLITATGQRVTLRCSPRSGDLSVYWYQQSLDQGLQFLIQYYNGEERAKGNILERFSAQQFPDLHSELNLSSLELGDSALYFCASSGASGTSGRASYNEQFFGPGTRLTVL.

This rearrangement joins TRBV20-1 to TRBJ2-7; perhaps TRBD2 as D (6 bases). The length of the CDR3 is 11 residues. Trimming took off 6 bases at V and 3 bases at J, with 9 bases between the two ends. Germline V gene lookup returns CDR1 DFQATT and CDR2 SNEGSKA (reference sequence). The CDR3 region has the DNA TGCAGTGCCGTGGGGGGCTACGAGCAGTACTTC. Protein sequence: CSAVGGYEQYF.

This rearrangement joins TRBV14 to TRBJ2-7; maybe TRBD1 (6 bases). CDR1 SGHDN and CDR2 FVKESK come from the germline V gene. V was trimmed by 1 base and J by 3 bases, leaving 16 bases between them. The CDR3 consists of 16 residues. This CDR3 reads CASSQVMGQGIYEQYF. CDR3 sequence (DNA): TGTGCCAGCAGCCAAGTTATGGGACAAGGAATCTACGAGCAGTACTTC.

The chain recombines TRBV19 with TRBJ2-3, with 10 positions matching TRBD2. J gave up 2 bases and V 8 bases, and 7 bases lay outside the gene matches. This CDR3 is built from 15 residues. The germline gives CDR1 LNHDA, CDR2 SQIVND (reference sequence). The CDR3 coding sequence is TGTGCCAGTTCCCTTAGCGGGGGGCCCACAGATACGCAGTATTTT. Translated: CASSLSGGPTDTQYF.

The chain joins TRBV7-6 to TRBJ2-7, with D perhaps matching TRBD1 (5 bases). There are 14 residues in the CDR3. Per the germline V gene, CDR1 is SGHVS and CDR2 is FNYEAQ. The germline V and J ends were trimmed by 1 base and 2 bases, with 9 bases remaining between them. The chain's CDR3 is CASSLGPRAYEQYF. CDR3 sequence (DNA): TGTGCCAGCAGCTTAGGACCCAGGGCCTACGAGCAGTACTTC.